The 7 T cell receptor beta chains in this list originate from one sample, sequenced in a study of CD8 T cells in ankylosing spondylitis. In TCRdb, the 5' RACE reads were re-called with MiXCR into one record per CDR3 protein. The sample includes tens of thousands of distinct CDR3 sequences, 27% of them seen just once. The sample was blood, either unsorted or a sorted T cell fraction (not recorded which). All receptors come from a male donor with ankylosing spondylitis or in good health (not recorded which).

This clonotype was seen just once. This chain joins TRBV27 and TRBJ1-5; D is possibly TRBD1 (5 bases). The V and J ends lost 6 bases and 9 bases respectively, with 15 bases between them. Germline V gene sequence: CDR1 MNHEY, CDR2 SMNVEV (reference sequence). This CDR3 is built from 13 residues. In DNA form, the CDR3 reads TGTGCCAGCAGGATAGGGGTTAAGTCGCCCCAGCATTTT. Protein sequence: CASRIGVKSPQHF.

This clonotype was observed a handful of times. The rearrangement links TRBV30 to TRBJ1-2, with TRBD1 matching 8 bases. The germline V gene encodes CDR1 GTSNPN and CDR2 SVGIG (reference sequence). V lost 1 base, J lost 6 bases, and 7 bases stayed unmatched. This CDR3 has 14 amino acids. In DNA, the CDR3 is TGTGCCTGGAGTGCAGTACAGGGGGTTAATGGCTACACCTTC. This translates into CAWSAVQGVNGYTF.

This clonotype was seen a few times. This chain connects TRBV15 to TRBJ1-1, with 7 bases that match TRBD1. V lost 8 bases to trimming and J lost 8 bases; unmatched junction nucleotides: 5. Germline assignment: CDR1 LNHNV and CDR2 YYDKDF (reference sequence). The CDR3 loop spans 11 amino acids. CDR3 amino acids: CATADRAEAFF. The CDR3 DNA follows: TGTGCCACCGCAGACAGGGCCGAAGCTTTCTTT.

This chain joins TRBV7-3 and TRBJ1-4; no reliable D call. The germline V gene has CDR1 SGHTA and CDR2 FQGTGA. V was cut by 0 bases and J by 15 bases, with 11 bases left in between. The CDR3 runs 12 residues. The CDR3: CASSLTARQVFF. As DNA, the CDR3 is TGTGCCAGCAGCTTAACTGCTCGCCAGGTGTTTTTT.

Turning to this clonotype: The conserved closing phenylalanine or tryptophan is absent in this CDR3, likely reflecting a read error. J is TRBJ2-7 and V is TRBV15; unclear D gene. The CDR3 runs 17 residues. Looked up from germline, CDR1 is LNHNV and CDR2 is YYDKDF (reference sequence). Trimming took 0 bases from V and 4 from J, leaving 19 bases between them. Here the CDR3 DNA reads TGTGCCACCAGCAGAGAGGGCGGAAGGCACGCCGCATACGAGCAGTACTTG. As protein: CATSREGGRHAAYEQYL.

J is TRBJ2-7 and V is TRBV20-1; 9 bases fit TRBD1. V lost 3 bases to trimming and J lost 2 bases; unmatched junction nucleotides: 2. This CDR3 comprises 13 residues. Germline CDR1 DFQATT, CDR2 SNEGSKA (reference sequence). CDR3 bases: TGCAGTGCTAGCCGACAGGGGGCCTACGAGCAGTACTTC. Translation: CSASRQGAYEQYF.

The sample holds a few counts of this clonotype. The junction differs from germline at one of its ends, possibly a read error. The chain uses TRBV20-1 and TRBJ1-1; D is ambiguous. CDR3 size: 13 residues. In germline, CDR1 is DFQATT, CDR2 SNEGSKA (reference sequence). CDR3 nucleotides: TGCAGTGCCAGAGAACGGGGATACACTGAAGCTTTCTTT. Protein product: CSARERGYTEAFF.